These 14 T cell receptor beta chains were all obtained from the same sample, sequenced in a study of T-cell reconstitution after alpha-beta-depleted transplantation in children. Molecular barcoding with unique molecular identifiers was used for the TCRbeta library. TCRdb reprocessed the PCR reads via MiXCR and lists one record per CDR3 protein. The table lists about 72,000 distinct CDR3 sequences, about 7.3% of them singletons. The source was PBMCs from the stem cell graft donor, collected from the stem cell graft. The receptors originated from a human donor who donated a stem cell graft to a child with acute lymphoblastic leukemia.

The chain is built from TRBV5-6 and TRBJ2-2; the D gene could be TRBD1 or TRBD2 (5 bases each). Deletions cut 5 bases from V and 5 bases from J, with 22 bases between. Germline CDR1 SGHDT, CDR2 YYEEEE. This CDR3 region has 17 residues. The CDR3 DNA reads TGTGCCAGCAGACCCTTCGGGGCAAAAATGAGTACCGGGGAGCTGTTTTTT. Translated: CASRPFGAKMSTGELFF.

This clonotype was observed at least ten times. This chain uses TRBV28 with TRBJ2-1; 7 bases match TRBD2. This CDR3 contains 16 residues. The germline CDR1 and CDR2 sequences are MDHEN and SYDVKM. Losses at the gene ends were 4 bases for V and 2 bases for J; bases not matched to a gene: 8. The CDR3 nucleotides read TGTGCCAGCAGTTCTTCTAGCGGAGGCCCCTACAATGAGCAGTTCTTC. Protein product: CASSSSSGGPYNEQFF.

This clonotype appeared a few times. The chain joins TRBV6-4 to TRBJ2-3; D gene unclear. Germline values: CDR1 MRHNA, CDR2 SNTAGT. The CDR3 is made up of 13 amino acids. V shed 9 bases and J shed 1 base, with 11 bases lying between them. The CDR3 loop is CASDISGTDTQYF. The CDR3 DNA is TGTGCCAGTGACATATCGGGCACAGATACGCAGTATTTT.

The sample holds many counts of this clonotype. The CDR3 sequence is CASSFGGTGDYNEQFF. The DNA for the CDR3 is TGTGCCAGCAGCTTTGGAGGGACAGGAGACTACAATGAGCAGTTCTTC. This chain uses TRBV4-2 with TRBJ2-1; 8 nucleotides match TRBD1. The CDR3 runs 16 residues. The germline V gene encodes CDR1 LGHNA and CDR2 YNFKEQ. V lost 5 bases to trimming and J lost 3 bases; unmatched junction nucleotides: 9.

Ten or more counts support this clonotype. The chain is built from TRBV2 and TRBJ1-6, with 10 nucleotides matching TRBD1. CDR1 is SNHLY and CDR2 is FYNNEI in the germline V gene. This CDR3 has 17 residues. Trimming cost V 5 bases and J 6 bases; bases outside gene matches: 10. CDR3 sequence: CASSPLTTGGFNSPLHF. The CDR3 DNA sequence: TGTGCCAGCAGTCCCCTCACGACAGGGGGCTTTAATTCACCCCTCCACTTT.

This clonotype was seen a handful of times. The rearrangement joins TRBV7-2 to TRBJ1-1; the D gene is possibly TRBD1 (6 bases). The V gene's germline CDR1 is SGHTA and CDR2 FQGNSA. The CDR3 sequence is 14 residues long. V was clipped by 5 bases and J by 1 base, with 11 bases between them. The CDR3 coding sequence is TGTGCCAGCAGCCTGGGGACAACGAACACTGAAGCTTTCTTT. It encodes CASSLGTTNTEAFF.

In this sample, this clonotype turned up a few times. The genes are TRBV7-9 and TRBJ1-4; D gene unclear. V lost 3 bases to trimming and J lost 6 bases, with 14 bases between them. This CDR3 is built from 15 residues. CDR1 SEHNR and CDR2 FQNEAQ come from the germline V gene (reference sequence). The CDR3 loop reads CASSFPGGFYEKLFF. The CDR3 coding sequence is TGTGCCAGCAGCTTTCCCGGCGGGTTTTATGAAAAACTGTTTTTT.

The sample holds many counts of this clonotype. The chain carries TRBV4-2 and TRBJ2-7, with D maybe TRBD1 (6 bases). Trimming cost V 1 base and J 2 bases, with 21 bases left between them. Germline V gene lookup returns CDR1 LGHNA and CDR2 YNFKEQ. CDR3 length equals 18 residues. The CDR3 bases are TGTGCCAGCAGCCAAGGGGGAACAGGGACAAGGTCCCCCTACGAGCAGTACTTC. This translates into CASSQGGTGTRSPYEQYF.

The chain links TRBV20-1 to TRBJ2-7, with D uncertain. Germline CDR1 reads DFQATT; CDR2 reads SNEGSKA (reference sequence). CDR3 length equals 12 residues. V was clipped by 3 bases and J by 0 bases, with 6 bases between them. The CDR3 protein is CSASKSSYEQYF. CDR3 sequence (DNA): TGCAGTGCTAGTAAAAGCTCCTACGAGCAGTACTTC.

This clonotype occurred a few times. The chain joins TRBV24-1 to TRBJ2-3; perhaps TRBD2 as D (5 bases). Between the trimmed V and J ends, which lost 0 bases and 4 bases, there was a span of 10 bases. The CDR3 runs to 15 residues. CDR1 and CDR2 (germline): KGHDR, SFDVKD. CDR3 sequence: CATSDLQDSSDTQYF. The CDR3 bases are TGTGCCACCAGTGATTTGCAGGACTCCTCAGATACGCAGTATTTT.

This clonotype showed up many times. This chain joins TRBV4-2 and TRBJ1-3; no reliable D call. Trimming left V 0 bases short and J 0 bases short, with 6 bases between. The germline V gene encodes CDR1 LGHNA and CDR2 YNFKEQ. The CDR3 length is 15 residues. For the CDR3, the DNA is TGTGCCAGCAGCCAAGACTCCAGCTCTGGAAACACCATATATTTT. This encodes CASSQDSSSGNTIYF.

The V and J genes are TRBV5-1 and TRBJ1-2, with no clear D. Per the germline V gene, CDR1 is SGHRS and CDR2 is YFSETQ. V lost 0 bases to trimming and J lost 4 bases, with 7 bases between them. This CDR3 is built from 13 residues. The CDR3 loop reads CASSLEGTYGYTF. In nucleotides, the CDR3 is TGCGCCAGCAGCTTGGAGGGTACCTATGGCTACACCTTC.

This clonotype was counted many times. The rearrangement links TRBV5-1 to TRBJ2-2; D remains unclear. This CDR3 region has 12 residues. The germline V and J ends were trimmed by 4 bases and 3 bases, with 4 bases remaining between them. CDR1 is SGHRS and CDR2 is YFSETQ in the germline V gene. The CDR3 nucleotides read TGCGCCAGCAGCACCGACACCGGGGAGCTGTTTTTT. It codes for CASSTDTGELFF.

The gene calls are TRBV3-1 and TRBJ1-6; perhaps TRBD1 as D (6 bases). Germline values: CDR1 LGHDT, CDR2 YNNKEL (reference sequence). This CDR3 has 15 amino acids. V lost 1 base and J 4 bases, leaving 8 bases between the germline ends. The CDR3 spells CASSQGDRYNSPLHF. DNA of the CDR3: TGTGCCAGCAGCCAAGGAGACAGGTATAATTCACCCCTCCACTTT.